One sample yielded the 18 T cell receptor beta chains listed below, sequenced in a study of shared clonotypes between healthy human individuals. The table came from immunoSEQ multiplex PCR; TCRdb's copy has only in-frame clones and leaves some out. This sample has roughly 2.4 million clones, with more than 90% found just once. The specimen sequenced was naive CD4+ T cells sorted from blood. Indicated subset: CD45RA+ positively selected. The receptor source for this set is a man younger than 35 in good health.

This clone was seen only once. This chain joins TRBV5-1 and TRBJ1-1; D is ambiguous. The ends were cut back, 2 bases at V and 5 bases at J, with 13 bases in the middle. The CDR3 is 14 residues long. Germline lookup yields CDR1 SGHRS and CDR2 YFSETQ. The DNA of the CDR3 is TGCGCCAGCAGCTTCCGGGGAGAGGGTACTGAAGCTTTCTTT. This encodes CASSFRGEGTEAFF.

With respect to this clone: Other DNA sequences from this sample encode an identical CDR3 as well. The J gene is TRBJ1-2, the V gene TRBV12-5; D uncertain. V was cut by 0 bases and J by 8 bases, with 4 bases left in between. The CDR3 runs to 11 residues. The germline V gene has CDR1 LGHNT and CDR2 FRNRAP. CDR3 residues: CASGLVGGYTF. In DNA, the CDR3 is TGTGCTAGTGGTTTGGTAGGGGGCTACACCTTC.

This chain joins TRBV10-3 and TRBJ2-7, with D perhaps assigned TRBD1 or TRBD2 (6 bases each). V lost 3 bases to trimming and J lost 3 bases, with 27 bases between them. The CDR3 is made up of 19 amino acids. The V gene's germline CDR1 is ENHRY and CDR2 SYGVKD. The CDR3 reads CAISDPGGRGVSGVYEQYF. The CDR3 bases are TGTGCCATCAGTGACCCCGGGGGTAGGGGGGTCAGTGGCGTCTACGAGCAGTACTTC.

The chain recombines TRBV14 with TRBJ1-4; unclear D gene. Trimming stripped 1 base from V and 4 bases from J, with 10 bases between. The germline CDR1 and CDR2 sequences are SGHDN and FVKESK. This CDR3 comprises 15 residues. CDR3 sequence (DNA): TGTGCCAGCAGCCAAGGAGGAAGCCTTAATGAAAAACTGTTTTTT. This translates into CASSQGGSLNEKLFF.

The rearrangement uses TRBV5-6 and TRBJ2-2; TRBD2 matches at 12 bases. CDR3 length: 17 amino acids. Germline CDR1 is SGHDT and CDR2 is YYEEEE. With 0 bases clipped from V and 2 bases from J, the junction kept 2 bases outside the gene matches. The CDR3 DNA reads TGTGCCAGCAGCTTGGTCGGACTAGCGGGAAACACCGGGGAGCTGTTTTTT. Protein product: CASSLVGLAGNTGELFF.

The chain joins TRBV27 to TRBJ2-5; 8 bases map to TRBD1. There are 16 residues in the CDR3. V dropped 0 bases and J dropped 4; count of bases not matched to a gene: 7. The germline CDR1 and CDR2 sequences are MNHEY and SMNVEV (reference sequence). For the CDR3, the DNA is TGTGCCAGCAGTTTATCACCAGGGGGCGCAGGAGAGACCCAGTACTTC. It yields the protein CASSLSPGGAGETQYF.

The chain carries TRBV6-5 and TRBJ2-7; 7 bases align to TRBD1. With V trimmed by 5 bases and J by 2 bases, 3 bases remained unmatched. CDR1 and CDR2 (germline): MNHEY, SVGAGI. This CDR3 comprises 13 residues. CDR3 protein: CASSPTGAYEQYF. The CDR3 DNA reads TGTGCCAGCAGTCCCACAGGGGCCTACGAGCAGTACTTC.

The CDR3 region is CASREGGGHEQFF. The DNA of the CDR3 is TGTGCCAGCAGGGAGGGGGGAGGCCATGAGCAGTTCTTC. This chain uses TRBV6-5 with TRBJ2-1; D could derive from TRBD1 or TRBD2 (6 bases each). Looked up from germline, CDR1 is MNHEY and CDR2 is SVGAGI. The CDR3 extends over 13 amino acids. Trimming left V 6 bases short and J 8 bases short, with 14 bases between.

The V call is TRBV25-1, the J call TRBJ1-1; D gene ambiguous. Trimming stripped 5 bases from V and 7 bases from J, with 11 bases between. Germline V gives CDR1 MGHDK, CDR2 SYGVNS. The CDR3 is 12 residues long. CDR3 region: CASSTRRGEAFF. DNA for the CDR3: TGTGCCAGCAGTACTCGCCGCGGTGAAGCTTTCTTT.

J is TRBJ1-6 and V is TRBV19, with 7 bases matching TRBD1. The CDR3 contains 16 residues. Germline-derived CDR1 and CDR2 are LNHDA and SQIVND (reference sequence). The V and J ends lost 4 bases and 8 bases, in that order; junction bases with no gene match: 11. This chain's CDR3 is CASSTQTGSAYSPLHF. The CDR3 coding sequence is TGTGCCAGTAGTACCCAGACAGGGAGTGCGTATTCACCCCTCCACTTT.

The gene calls are TRBV2 and TRBJ2-3; 8 bases are shared with TRBD2. This CDR3 has 15 residues. Germline CDR1 and CDR2: SNHLY and FYNNEI. V gave up 5 bases and J gave up 2 bases; unmatched junction bases: 6. CDR3 coding DNA: TGTGCCAGCAGTCCCCAAGCGGGGGCCACAGATACGCAGTATTTT. This translates into CASSPQAGATDTQYF.

As to this clone: The identical CDR3 is also encoded by other nucleotide sequences in the sample. V is TRBV10-3 and J is TRBJ2-7; 11 bases map to TRBD2. Trimming at V came to 3 bases and at J to 4 bases, leaving 2 bases not matched to a gene. Germline-derived CDR1 and CDR2 are ENHRY and SYGVKD. CDR3 length: 14 residues. CDR3 sequence: CAISEGTSGYEQYF. For the CDR3, the DNA is TGTGCCATCAGTGAAGGGACTAGCGGATACGAGCAGTACTTC.

The chain carries TRBV30 and TRBJ1-2; D is perhaps TRBD1 (6 bases). Germline loops: CDR1 GTSNPN, CDR2 SVGIG (reference sequence). Trimming pared 3 bases from V and 6 bases from J, leaving 14 bases between. This CDR3 has 13 amino acids. For the CDR3, the DNA is TGTGCCTGGAGCCCCGGGGGGGGCCATGGCTACACCTTC. Encoded protein: CAWSPGGGHGYTF.

About this clone itself: The same CDR3 can be traced to other DNA sequences in this sample. V and J are TRBV7-2 and TRBJ2-7; D is perhaps TRBD2 (6 bases). This CDR3 is built from 13 residues. Trimming pared 5 bases from V and 1 base from J, leaving 9 bases between. The germline gives CDR1 SGHTA, CDR2 FQGNSA. The CDR3: CASSLSGSYEQYF. For the CDR3, the DNA is TGTGCCAGCAGCCTGAGCGGGTCCTACGAGCAGTACTTC.

A remark on this clone: The sample holds other DNA sequences that translate to the same CDR3. The genes are TRBV28 and TRBJ1-1; 9 bases match TRBD1. This CDR3 region has 14 residues. Trimming cost V 4 bases and J 5 bases; bases outside gene matches: 5. CDR1 is MDHEN, CDR2 SYDVKM, per germline. The CDR3 sequence: CASSSPGQGTEAFF. DNA of the CDR3: TGTGCCAGCAGTTCGCCGGGACAGGGAACTGAAGCTTTCTTT.

The chain has TRBV30 and TRBJ1-1; 9 positions agree with TRBD1. Germline CDR1 is GTSNPN and CDR2 is SVGIG (reference sequence). V trimming: 4 bases; J trimming: 6 bases; junction bases outside the gene matches: 6. This CDR3 spans 13 amino acids. The DNA of the CDR3 is TGTGCCTGGACCGGGACAGGGCCCCCTGAAGCTTTCTTT. Translated, it gives CAWTGTGPPEAFF. Combining the CDR3 with reference TRBV30 and TRBJ1-1 gives the whole variable domain SQTIHQWPATLVQPVGSPLSLECTVEGTSNPNLYWYRQAAGRGLQLLFYSVGIGQISSEVPQNLSASRPQDRQFILSSKKLLLSDSGFYLCAWTGTGPPEAFFGQGTRLTVV.

The chain has TRBV5-6 and TRBJ1-5; no reliable D call. The CDR3 is 12 residues long. The V and J ends lost 6 bases and 7 bases respectively, with 11 bases between them. CDR1 is SGHDT and CDR2 is YYEEEE in the germline V gene. This CDR3 is CASNLIGQPQHF. The CDR3 DNA is TGTGCCAGCAACCTTATAGGGCAGCCCCAGCATTTT.

The chain employs TRBV5-1 and TRBJ1-6; D is perhaps TRBD1 (6 bases). Germline lookup yields CDR1 SGHRS and CDR2 YFSETQ. V was clipped by 0 bases and J by 7 bases, with 11 bases between them. This CDR3 is 15 amino acids long. Here the CDR3 DNA reads TGCGCCAGCAGCTTGGAGGGACACTTAAATTCACCCCTCCACTTT. It is translated as CASSLEGHLNSPLHF. Using reference TRBV5-1 and TRBJ1-6 for the parts outside the CDR3, the full variable domain is KAGVTQTPRYLIKTRGQQVTLSCSPISGHRSVSWYQQTPGQGLQFLFEYFSETQRNKGNFPGRFSGRQFSNSRSEMNVSTLELGDSALYLCASSLEGHLNSPLHFGNGTRLTVT.